Reported below is one T cell receptor beta chain. The antigen is not known. A multiplex PCR was run with 60 Vbeta primers and 13 Jbeta primers. Profiling relied on immunoSEQ multiplex PCR, and the TCRdb table lists in-frame clones only, not all of them. The sample lists 140,000 or so clones, roughly 80% occurring once. The data stem from a study of cytomegalovirus exposure and HLA in healthy donors. With V trimmed by 3 bases and J by 0 bases, 9 bases remained unmatched. The CDR3 runs 17 residues. From germline, CDR1 is SGHNT and CDR2 YYREEE (reference sequence). Findings and caveats of the study: Whilst most TCR sequences proved rare, a subset of public TCRs occurred across many donors.

The sequenced sample consisted of PBMCs. The source of this sequence is a boy between 2 and 15 years old in good health and CMV-seronegative. The chain recombines TRBV5-4 with TRBJ2-1; 7 bases agree with TRBD1. The chain's CDR3 is CASSSGRQGGSYNEQFF. CDR3 nucleotides: TGTGCCAGCAGCTCAGGCCGACAGGGTGGCTCCTACAATGAGCAGTTCTTC.